This TCR beta chain was observed in a study of immune evolution from preneoplasia to lung adenocarcinoma. Study-wide context: HLA loss of heterozygosity: around 6.5% AIS, around 16% MIA, more than 25% ADC, none AAH. Study-wide results and limits: Later-stage lesions seemingly showed higher T cell density and diversity than normal lung.

Germline CDR1 MNHNS, CDR2 SASEGT. This CDR3 has 14 residues. Trimming took off 4 bases at V and 5 bases at J, with 12 bases between the two ends. In regard to this clone: No antigen is known for it.

This table comes from immunoSEQ multiplex PCR, and its TCRdb copy is limited to in-frame clones, with some not included. The sample shows around 15,000 clones, 86% of them seen only once. Premalignant or tumor cells were enriched by macro-dissection after pathologic assessment. The sequence came from a person between 65 and 79 years old with invasive lung adenocarcinoma. This chain uses TRBV6-1 with TRBJ2-1, with a possible D match to TRBD1 (5 bases). The sequencing input was FFPE invasive lung adenocarcinoma tissue. The CDR3 DNA sequence: TGTGCCAGCAGTGGAAGACAGTTCGACAATGAGCAGTTCTTC. Protein sequence: CASSGRQFDNEQFF.